The clone carrying this TCR beta chain has only a few counts. The sample comes from a study of identical twins. TCRdb itself ran the 5' RACE reads through MiXCR, one entry per CDR3 protein. The data show 1.5 million or so distinct CDR3 sequences, with under 35% seen just once and 0.27% held by the top ten. The sequenced material came from cord blood. The TCR originated in a newborn girl in good health.

As DNA, the CDR3 is TGTGCCAGCAGCTTCCGGACTAGCGGGAGGGATACGCAGTATTTT. It encodes CASSFRTSGRDTQYF. The rearrangement joins TRBV9 to TRBJ2-3; 14 nucleotides match TRBD2. CDR3 length: 15 residues. In germline, CDR1 is SGDLS, CDR2 YYNGEE. The V and J ends lost 4 bases and 6 bases, in that order; junction bases with no gene match: 4. Looking up the rest from reference TRBV9 and TRBJ2-3 gives the full variable domain: DSGVTQTPKHLITATGQRVTLRCSPRSGDLSVYWYQQSLDQGLQFLIQYYNGEERAKGNILERFSAQQFPDLHSELNLSSLELGDSALYFCASSFRTSGRDTQYFGPGTRLTVL.